One T cell receptor beta chain is described in this entry. The antigen remains unidentified. A single record per CDR3 protein comes from TCRdb applying MiXCR to the 5' RACE reads. This sample yields 500,000 or so distinct CDR3 sequences, of which approximately 5.3% are seen a single time; around 3.5% belongs to the top ten. The data were obtained in a study of CD8 T cells in ankylosing spondylitis. Findings of the study overall: A TCR beta motif made of eight highly homologous variants seemed typical of ankylosing spondylitis blood.

Germline values: CDR1 SGHTA, CDR2 FQGNSA. The V end lost 5 bases, the J end lost 2 bases, and 10 bases lay between the germline ends. The CDR3 consists of 15 residues. The sequence derives from a male donor with ankylosing spondylitis. The sample was blood, either unsorted or a sorted T cell fraction (not recorded which). This chain connects TRBV7-2 to TRBJ2-6; D may be TRBD1 (6 bases). The CDR3 region is CASSRDRTGANVLTF. The CDR3 nucleotides read TGTGCCAGCAGCAGAGACAGGACTGGGGCCAACGTCCTGACTTTC.